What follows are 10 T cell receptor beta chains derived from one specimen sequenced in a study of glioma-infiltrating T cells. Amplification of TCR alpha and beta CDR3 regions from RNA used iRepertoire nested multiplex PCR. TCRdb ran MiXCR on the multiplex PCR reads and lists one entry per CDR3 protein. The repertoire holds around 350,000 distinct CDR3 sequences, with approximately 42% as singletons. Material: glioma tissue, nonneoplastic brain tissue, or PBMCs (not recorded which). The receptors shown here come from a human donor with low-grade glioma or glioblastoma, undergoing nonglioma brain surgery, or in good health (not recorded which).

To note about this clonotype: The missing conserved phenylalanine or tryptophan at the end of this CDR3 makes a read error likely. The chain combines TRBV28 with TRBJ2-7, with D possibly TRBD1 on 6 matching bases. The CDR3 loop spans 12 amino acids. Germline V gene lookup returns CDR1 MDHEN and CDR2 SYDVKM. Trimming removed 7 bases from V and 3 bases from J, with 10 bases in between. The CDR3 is CASTKGDYEQYI. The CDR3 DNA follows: TGTGCCAGCACTAAGGGGGACTACGAGCAGTACATC.

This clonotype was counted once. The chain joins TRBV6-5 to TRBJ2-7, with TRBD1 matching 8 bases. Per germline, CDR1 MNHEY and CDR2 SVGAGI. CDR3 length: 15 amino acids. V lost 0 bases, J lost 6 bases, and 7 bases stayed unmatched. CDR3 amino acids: CASSYSIRGLGEQYF. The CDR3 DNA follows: TGTGCCAGCAGTTACTCGATCAGGGGGCTAGGCGAGCAGTACTTC.

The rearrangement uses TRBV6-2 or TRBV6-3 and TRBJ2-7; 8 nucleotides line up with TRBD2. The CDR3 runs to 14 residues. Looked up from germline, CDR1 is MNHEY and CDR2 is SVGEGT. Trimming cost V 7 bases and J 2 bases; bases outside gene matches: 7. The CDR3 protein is CASMGGSGAYEQYF. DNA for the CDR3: TGTGCCAGCATGGGGGGTAGCGGGGCCTACGAGCAGTACTTC.

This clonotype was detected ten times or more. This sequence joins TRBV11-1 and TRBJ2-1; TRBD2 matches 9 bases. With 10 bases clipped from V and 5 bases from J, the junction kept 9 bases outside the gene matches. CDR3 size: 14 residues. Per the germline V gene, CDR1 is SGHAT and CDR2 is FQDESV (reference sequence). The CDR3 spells CATGPSGNHNEQFF. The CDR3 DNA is TGTGCCACCGGCCCTAGCGGGAACCACAATGAGCAGTTCTTC.

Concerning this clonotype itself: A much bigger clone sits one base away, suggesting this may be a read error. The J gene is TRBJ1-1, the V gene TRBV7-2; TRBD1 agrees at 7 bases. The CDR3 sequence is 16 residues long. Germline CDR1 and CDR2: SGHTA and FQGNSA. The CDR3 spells CASSALRQGMNTKAFF. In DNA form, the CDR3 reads TGTGCCAGCAGCGCACTTCGACAGGGAATGAACACTAAAGCTTTCTTT.

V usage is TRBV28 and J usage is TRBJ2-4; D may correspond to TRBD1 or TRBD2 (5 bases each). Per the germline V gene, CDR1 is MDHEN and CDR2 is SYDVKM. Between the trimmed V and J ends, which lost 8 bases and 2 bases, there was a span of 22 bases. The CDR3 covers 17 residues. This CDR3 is CASPSAWGRGTKNIQYF. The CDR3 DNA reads TGTGCCAGCCCCTCAGCGTGGGGGAGAGGGACCAAAAACATTCAGTACTTC.

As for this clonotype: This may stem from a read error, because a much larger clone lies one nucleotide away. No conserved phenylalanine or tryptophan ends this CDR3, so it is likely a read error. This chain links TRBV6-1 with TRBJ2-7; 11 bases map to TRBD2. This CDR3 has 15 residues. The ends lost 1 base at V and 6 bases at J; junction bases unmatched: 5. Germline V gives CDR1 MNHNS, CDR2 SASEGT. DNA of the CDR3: TGTGCCAGCAGTGAAGATCTACTAGCGGGAGTCGAGCAGTACCTC. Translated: CASSEDLLAGVEQYL.

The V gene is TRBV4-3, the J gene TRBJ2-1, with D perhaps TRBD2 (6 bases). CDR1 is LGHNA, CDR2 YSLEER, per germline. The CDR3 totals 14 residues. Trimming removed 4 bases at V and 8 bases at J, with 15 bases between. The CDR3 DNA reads TGCGCCAGCAGCCCAGGGAGGAAGAGAGATGAGCAGTTCTTC. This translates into CASSPGRKRDEQFF.

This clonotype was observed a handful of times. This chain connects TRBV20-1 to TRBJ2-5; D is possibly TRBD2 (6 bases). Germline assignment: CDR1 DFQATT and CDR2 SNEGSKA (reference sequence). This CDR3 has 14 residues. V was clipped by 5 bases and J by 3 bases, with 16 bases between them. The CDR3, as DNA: TGCAGTGCTCGGGAGCACGCTTACGAAGAGACCCAGTACTTC. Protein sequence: CSAREHAYEETQYF.

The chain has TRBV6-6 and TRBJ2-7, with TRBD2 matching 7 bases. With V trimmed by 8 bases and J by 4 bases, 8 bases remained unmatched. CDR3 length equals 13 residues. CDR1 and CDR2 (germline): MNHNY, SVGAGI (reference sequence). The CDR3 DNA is TGTGCCAGCTCATCGACTAGCCGGTACGAGCAGTACTTC. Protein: CASSSTSRYEQYF.